The 16 T cell receptor beta chains below all came from one sample that was sequenced in a study of T-cell reconstitution after alpha-beta-depleted transplantation in children. Using unique molecular identifiers, the investigators prepared the TCRbeta library. A single record per CDR3 protein comes from TCRdb applying MiXCR to the PCR reads. The table records roughly 200,000 distinct CDR3 sequences, around 8.4% of them present only once. Sequencing was performed on PBMCs, mostly from graft donor cells, taken 360 days after TCRalphabeta/CD19-depleted stem cell transplant. The receptors stem from a male patient aged 2 to 10 who had a stem cell transplant for acute myeloid leukemia, so the T cells may come from the graft donor.

This clonotype was detected a few times. The chain is built from TRBV7-2 and TRBJ1-2, with 7 positions matching TRBD1. V shed 5 bases, J shed 5 bases, and the junction held 8 bases outside the gene matches. Germline V gives CDR1 SGHTA, CDR2 FQGNSA. The CDR3 has 14 amino acids. The CDR3 spells CASSLGQPTYGYTF. CDR3 DNA: TGTGCCAGCAGCCTGGGACAGCCTACGTATGGCTACACCTTC.

This clonotype was recorded at least ten times. V usage is TRBV20-1 and J usage is TRBJ2-3; tentative D call: TRBD2 (5 bases). Germline V gene sequence: CDR1 DFQATT, CDR2 SNEGSKA (reference sequence). The CDR3 is 15 amino acids. Trimming took off 3 bases at V and 0 bases at J, with 13 bases between the two ends. The CDR3 DNA follows: TGCAGTGCTAGCGTGACGGGAACTAGCACAGATACGCAGTATTTT. This codes for CSASVTGTSTDTQYF.

This clonotype turned up a few times. V gene TRBV29-1 combines with J gene TRBJ1-6, with 10 positions matching TRBD1. Germline values: CDR1 SQVTM, CDR2 ANQGSEA. Unmatched junction bases numbered 6, after V lost 5 bases and J lost 8 bases. This CDR3 contains 14 residues. CDR3 coding DNA: TGCAGCGTTCGGACAGGGGGGAGTCATTCACCCCTCCACTTT. Its translation is CSVRTGGSHSPLHF. The entire variable domain, with the rest obtained from reference TRBV29-1 and TRBJ1-6, is as follows: SAVISQKPSRDICQRGTSLTIQCQVDSQVTMMFWYRQQPGQSLTLIATANQGSEATYESGFVIDKFPISRPNLTFSTLTVSNMSPEDSSIYLCSVRTGGSHSPLHFGNGTRLTVT.

V usage is TRBV6-1 and J usage is TRBJ2-5; maybe TRBD2 (6 bases). Per the germline V gene, CDR1 is MNHNS and CDR2 is SASEGT. With 5 bases removed from V and 3 bases from J, the gap between germline ends came to 22 bases. The CDR3 runs to 17 residues. CDR3 amino acids: CASSQRVLGGPKETQYF. CDR3 in DNA: TGTGCCAGCAGTCAACGGGTCTTGGGAGGCCCCAAAGAGACCCAGTACTTC.

CDR3 bases: TGTGCCAGCAGTTCCGGGACAGGGTCTTCCTACGAGCAGTACTTC. This codes for CASSSGTGSSYEQYF. This rearrangement joins TRBV28 to TRBJ2-7; 9 nucleotides line up with TRBD1. This CDR3 has 15 amino acids. V lost 4 bases to trimming and J lost 1 base; unmatched junction nucleotides: 5. Germline lookup yields CDR1 MDHEN and CDR2 SYDVKM.

V and J are TRBV7-2 and TRBJ1-1; D unclear. Germline V CDR1 and CDR2: SGHTA, FQGNSA. The CDR3 contains 14 residues. Trimming removed 6 bases at V and 3 bases at J, with 14 bases between. The CDR3 nucleotides read TGTGCCAGCAGTTCACAAGGGCTTGACACTGAAGCTTTCTTT. This gives the protein CASSSQGLDTEAFF.

This clonotype has ten or more counts. The rearrangement links TRBV4-3 to TRBJ2-5, with no clear D. Deletions cut 1 base from V and 1 base from J, with 7 bases between. In germline, CDR1 is LGHNA, CDR2 YSLEER. The CDR3 covers 14 residues. CDR3 protein: CASSQGTVQETQYF. The CDR3 DNA reads TGCGCCAGCAGCCAAGGGACGGTCCAAGAGACCCAGTACTTC.

This clonotype has a handful of counts. The J gene is TRBJ2-5, the V gene TRBV30; no clear D gene. With 1 base removed from V and 5 bases from J, the gap between germline ends came to 5 bases. This CDR3 comprises 11 residues. The V gene's germline CDR1 is GTSNPN and CDR2 SVGIG (reference sequence). The DNA of the CDR3 is TGTGCCTGGAGTGCTGGCGAGACCCAGTACTTC. Translation gives CAWSAGETQYF.

This clonotype has more than one count but fewer than ten. The V call is TRBV7-9, the J call TRBJ1-5; no reliable D call. The CDR3 runs 12 residues. Trimming shortened V by 5 bases and J by 6 bases, and 8 bases separated the two germline ends. Per germline, CDR1 SEHNR and CDR2 FQNEAQ (reference sequence). CDR3 region: CASSPAGQPQHF. The CDR3 nucleotides are TGTGCCAGCAGCCCCGCAGGTCAGCCCCAGCATTTT.

This clonotype has a count of ten or more. V gene TRBV20-1 combines with J gene TRBJ2-7, with a possible D match to TRBD2 (5 bases). The CDR3 is 16 residues long. Trimming removed 2 bases from V and 6 bases from J, with 23 bases in between. Germline-derived CDR1 and CDR2 are DFQATT and SNEGSKA (reference sequence). The CDR3 spells CSARPPPVEGLFEQYF. CDR3 DNA sequence: TGCAGTGCTAGACCCCCCCCGGTTGAGGGTTTATTCGAGCAGTACTTC.

This sequence joins TRBV4-2 and TRBJ1-3, with unresolved D. Trimming cost V 0 bases and J 1 base, with 13 bases left between them. CDR1 LGHNA and CDR2 YNFKEQ come from the germline V gene. The length of the CDR3 is 17 residues. CDR3 sequence: CASSQEKPQRSGNTIYF. In nucleotides, the CDR3 is TGTGCCAGCAGCCAAGAAAAGCCCCAACGTTCTGGAAACACCATATATTTT.

The sample holds a few counts of this clonotype. The chain is built from TRBV12-5 and TRBJ1-2; D might be TRBD1 (5 bases). V lost 4 bases, J lost 4 bases, and 13 bases lay in between. This CDR3 has 14 amino acids. Germline CDR1 reads LGHNT; CDR2 reads FRNRAP. The CDR3 coding sequence is TGTGCTAGTGGTTCCTACGGGACCTCCTATGGCTACACCTTC. Translation: CASGSYGTSYGYTF.

This rearrangement joins TRBV7-2 to TRBJ2-1, with 11 nucleotides matching TRBD2. Per germline, CDR1 SGHTA and CDR2 FQGNSA. V trimming: 4 bases; J trimming: 3 bases; junction bases outside the gene matches: 5. The CDR3 is 16 amino acids. CDR3 DNA sequence: TGTGCCAGCAGCTCCGTCCTAGCGGGGGGCTACAATGAGCAGTTCTTC. It specifies CASSSVLAGGYNEQFF. The entire variable domain, with the rest obtained from reference TRBV7-2 and TRBJ2-1, is as follows: GAGVSQSPSNKVTEKGKDVELRCDPISGHTALYWYRQSLGQGLEFLIYFQGNSAPDKSGLPSDRFSAERTGGSVSTLTIQRTQQEDSAVYLCASSSVLAGGYNEQFFGPGTRLTVL.

There are a few counts of this clonotype. This chain joins TRBV12-3 or TRBV12-4 and TRBJ2-1; TRBD2 is a possible D gene (6 bases). CDR3 length: 13 residues. Trimming pared 5 bases from V and 9 bases from J, leaving 14 bases between. The DNA for the CDR3 is TGTGCCAGCAGTCTTGGGGGGTTGAGTGAGCAGTTCTTC. Translation: CASSLGGLSEQFF.

This clonotype was counted many times. This chain uses TRBV5-1 with TRBJ2-3, with 7 bases aligning to TRBD1. Germline assignment: CDR1 SGHRS and CDR2 YFSETQ. The CDR3 contains 14 residues. The ends lost 3 bases at V and 2 bases at J; junction bases unmatched: 3. CDR3 sequence (DNA): TGCGCCAGCAGCTCAGACAGGGCCACAGATACGCAGTATTTT. Encoded protein: CASSSDRATDTQYF.

This clonotype was detected many times. V gene TRBV6-5 combines with J gene TRBJ2-5, with 8 nucleotides matching TRBD2. The CDR3 runs 14 residues. Germline CDR1 MNHEY, CDR2 SVGAGI. V lost 4 bases and J lost 5; bases outside the gene matches: 6. CDR3 sequence reads: CASSSDPSGETQYF. Written as DNA, the CDR3 is TGTGCCAGCAGTTCCGATCCTAGCGGGGAGACCCAGTACTTC.